The 14 T cell receptor beta chains given below trace back to one sample, sequenced in a study of blood T cell repertoires in COVID-19. This table comes from immunoSEQ multiplex PCR, and its TCRdb copy is limited to in-frame clones, with some not included. The sample has around 200,000 clones, 89% seen once. The sample comprised PBMCs or T cells enriched from blood (not recorded which). The origin of the receptors is a woman aged 40 to 49 with acute COVID-19.

V is TRBV2 and J is TRBJ2-2; no firm D call. V was cut by 3 bases and J by 0 bases, with 11 bases left in between. The CDR3 contains 16 residues. Germline lookup yields CDR1 SNHLY and CDR2 FYNNEI. This chain's CDR3 is CASSDIQSSNTGELFF. As DNA, the CDR3 is TGTGCCAGCAGTGATATACAGTCATCGAACACCGGGGAGCTGTTTTTT.

The chain joins TRBV7-2 to TRBJ2-1; perhaps TRBD2 as D (6 bases). Trimming pared 5 bases from V and 15 bases from J, leaving 20 bases between. CDR1 SGHTA and CDR2 FQGNSA come from the germline V gene. The CDR3 extends over 13 amino acids. CDR3 sequence: CASSAGTYPSTFF. In DNA, the CDR3 is TGTGCCAGCAGCGCAGGGACTTACCCTTCAACGTTCTTC.

The V call is TRBV3-1 (or the pseudogene TRBV3-2), the J call TRBJ1-2, with 9 bases lining up with TRBD1. The CDR3 length is 13 residues. Unmatched junction bases numbered 4, after V lost 3 bases and J lost 8 bases. Germline assignment: CDR1 LGHDT and CDR2 YNNKEL (reference sequence). The CDR3 is CASSQGQGGGYTF. Here the CDR3 DNA reads TGTGCCAGCAGCCAGGGACAGGGAGGCGGCTACACCTTC.

The genes are TRBV5-1 and TRBJ2-5, with a possible D match to TRBD1 (6 bases). This CDR3 is built from 16 residues. Germline V gene lookup returns CDR1 SGHRS and CDR2 YFSETQ. Trimming took 4 bases from V and 1 from J, leaving 17 bases between them. The CDR3 sequence: CASSIGLGAGQETQYF. The DNA of the CDR3 is TGCGCCAGCAGCATAGGCCTGGGGGCGGGCCAAGAGACCCAGTACTTC.

The chain has TRBV3-1 (or the pseudogene TRBV3-2) and TRBJ1-2; perhaps TRBD1 as D (5 bases). Trimming pared 4 bases from V and 8 bases from J, leaving 14 bases between. Germline lookup yields CDR1 LGHDT and CDR2 YNNKEL (reference sequence). The CDR3 covers 13 residues. CDR3 sequence: CASSPGTISGYTF. DNA for the CDR3: TGTGCCAGCAGCCCGGGGACTATTTCGGGCTACACCTTC.

The chain combines TRBV6-6 with TRBJ2-5; D perhaps matches TRBD2 (6 bases). Germline CDR1 is MNHNY and CDR2 is SVGAGI (reference sequence). V gave up 0 bases and J gave up 1 base, with 12 bases separating them. The CDR3 has 16 residues. The CDR3 sequence: CASSYSIQRAQETQYF. The CDR3 DNA reads TGTGCCAGCAGTTACTCGATCCAGCGGGCCCAAGAGACCCAGTACTTC.

The CDR3 reads CASSPLAGEADTQYF. The CDR3 DNA reads TGTGCCAGCAGTCCACTAGCGGGAGAGGCAGATACGCAGTATTTT. The J gene is TRBJ2-3, the V gene TRBV6-4; 11 bases agree with TRBD2. The trim removed 5 bases at V and 4 bases at J, leaving 5 bases unmatched. This CDR3 has 15 amino acids. Per the germline V gene, CDR1 is MRHNA and CDR2 is SNTAGT.

This clone was seen a single time. The genes are TRBV2 and TRBJ1-5, with a possible D match to TRBD1 (6 bases). CDR1 and CDR2 (germline): SNHLY, FYNNEI. CDR3 length: 15 amino acids. The germline V and J ends were trimmed by 2 bases and 5 bases, with 13 bases remaining between them. As DNA, the CDR3 is TGTGCCAGCAGTGAACCCCCGGGGGGCGATCAGCCCCAGCATTTT. Its protein is CASSEPPGGDQPQHF. The full variable domain, rest sourced from reference TRBV2 and TRBJ1-5, is EPEVTQTPSHQVTQMGQEVILRCVPISNHLYFYWYRQILGQKVEFLVSFYNNEISEKSEIFDDQFSVERPDGSNFTLKIRSTKLEDSAMYFCASSEPPGGDQPQHFGDGTRLSIL.

The chain is built from TRBV6-1 and TRBJ2-1; TRBD2 agrees at 7 bases. In germline, CDR1 is MNHNS, CDR2 SASEGT. The length of the CDR3 is 15 residues. Trimming at V came to 1 base and at J to 8 bases, leaving 8 bases not matched to a gene. In nucleotides, the CDR3 is TGTGCCAGCAGTGAAGGACTAGCTCCAAGGGATGAGCAGTTCTTC. Protein: CASSEGLAPRDEQFF.

The CDR3 bases are TGTGCCAGCAGCTTGGGACTAGCGGAAGAGACCCAGTACTTC. Protein product: CASSLGLAEETQYF. The chain employs TRBV7-9 and TRBJ2-5, with 11 nucleotides matching TRBD2. Per the germline V gene, CDR1 is SEHNR and CDR2 is FQNEAQ (reference sequence). CDR3 size: 14 residues. The V and J ends lost 3 bases and 3 bases, in that order; junction bases with no gene match: 0. The full variable domain, rest sourced from reference TRBV7-9 and TRBJ2-5, is DTGVSQNPRHKITKRGQNVTFRCDPISEHNRLYWYRQTLGQGPEFLTYFQNEAQLEKSRLLSDRFSAERPKGSFSTLEIQRTEQGDSAMYLCASSLGLAEETQYFGPGTRLLVL.

The gene calls are TRBV30 and TRBJ1-1; 7 nucleotides line up with TRBD1. The CDR3 is made up of 14 amino acids. Trimming cost V 5 bases and J 7 bases; bases outside gene matches: 13. From germline, CDR1 is GTSNPN and CDR2 SVGIG (reference sequence). CDR3: CAWERTGGFGEAFF. CDR3 coding DNA: TGTGCCTGGGAAAGGACAGGTGGGTTTGGTGAAGCTTTCTTT. The variable domain in full, completed from reference TRBV30 and TRBJ1-1, reads SQTIHQWPATLVQPVGSPLSLECTVEGTSNPNLYWYRQAAGRGLQLLFYSVGIGQISSEVPQNLSASRPQDRQFILSSKKLLLSDSGFYLCAWERTGGFGEAFFGQGTRLTVV.

The chain employs TRBV10-3 and TRBJ2-7; D not certain. CDR1 is ENHRY, CDR2 SYGVKD, per germline. The CDR3 spans 15 residues. Trimming shortened V by 0 bases and J by 2 bases, and 11 bases separated the two germline ends. The CDR3 coding sequence is TGTGCCATCAGTGAGTCCGTGAGTGGGCCCTACGAGCAGTACTTC. Translating it yields CAISESVSGPYEQYF.

The rearrangement joins TRBV9 to TRBJ2-3; 9 bases map to TRBD1. The CDR3 contains 16 residues. Germline assignment: CDR1 SGDLS and CDR2 YYNGEE. V lost 2 bases and J lost 4; bases outside the gene matches: 8. CDR3 bases: TGTGCCAGCAGCGTCCCCGACAGGGGGTACCCAGATACGCAGTATTTT. Protein product: CASSVPDRGYPDTQYF.

This chain links TRBV4-3 with TRBJ2-3, with a possible D match to TRBD2 (6 bases). The ends were cut back, 1 base at V and 0 bases at J, with 14 bases in the middle. The germline V gene has CDR1 LGHNA and CDR2 YSLEER. This CDR3 has 17 residues. The CDR3 DNA sequence: TGCGCCAGCAGCCAAGTTAATAGCGGTTCTAGCACAGATACGCAGTATTTT. Protein sequence: CASSQVNSGSSTDTQYF.